The 25 T cell receptor beta chains below come from one sample, sequenced in a study of CD8+ T cells in alopecia areata (dated by TCRdb to 2017 to 2018). The sample's time point label, in plain terms: around 26 weeks on oral tofacitinib. The treatment or condition label on this specimen signifies: oral pan-JAK inhibitor, 5-10 mg twice daily. The protocol used for the library was the immunoSEQ multiplex PCR assay. To provide template for TCR sequencing, every sample had RNA extracted and reverse transcribed into cDNA. The source is immuneACCESS, and TCRdb retained only in-frame sequences with V and J called. Part of the clones is not carried over; for the studies checked, unresolved V genes explain less than half of this, and the remainder is unexplained. This sample gives approximately 160,000 clones in total; about 60% of them show up just once. 14% of the sample goes to the ten largest clones. The source was CD4+ T cells sorted from blood, collected at week 24, from a patient treated with tofacitinib. The origin of the receptors is a human donor with alopecia areata.

The count of this clone is one. The V and J genes are TRBV5-1 and TRBJ2-1; D uncertain. Trimming shortened V by 0 bases and J by 2 bases, and 6 bases separated the two germline ends. CDR1 and CDR2 (germline): SGHRS, YFSETQ. CDR3 length: 14 amino acids. CDR3 loop: CASSLAMAYNEQFF. Written as DNA, the CDR3 is TGCGCCAGCAGCTTGGCCATGGCCTACAATGAGCAGTTCTTC.

The J gene is TRBJ1-2, the V gene TRBV6-1, with no clear D. The V gene lost 0 bases and the J gene lost 4 bases, with 15 bases spanning the gap. The CDR3 totals 16 residues. Germline values: CDR1 MNHNS, CDR2 SASEGT. The CDR3 nucleotides are TGTGCCAGCAGTGAAGCGGGCCGCATGACCGGCTATGGCTACACCTTC. It specifies CASSEAGRMTGYGYTF.

The gene calls are TRBV5-1 and TRBJ2-1; no reliable D call. Deletions cut 0 bases from V and 6 bases from J, with 4 bases between. There are 12 residues in the CDR3. Per the germline V gene, CDR1 is SGHRS and CDR2 is YFSETQ. The CDR3 spells CASSLAFNEQFF. The CDR3 nucleotides read TGCGCCAGCAGCTTGGCCTTCAATGAGCAGTTCTTC.

This clone was recorded only once. The chain couples TRBV5-4 to TRBJ2-1; 9 bases fit TRBD2. The V and J ends lost 0 bases and 0 bases, in that order; junction bases with no gene match: 4. This CDR3 is built from 17 residues. The V gene's germline CDR1 is SGHNT and CDR2 YYREEE (reference sequence). In DNA form, the CDR3 reads TGTGCCAGCAGCTTGGGACTAGCGGAGAGCTCCTACAATGAGCAGTTCTTC. Its translation: CASSLGLAESSYNEQFF.

In its sample, this clone was seen many times. V gene TRBV27 combines with J gene TRBJ1-6; D is possibly TRBD1 (6 bases). V dropped 5 bases and J dropped 7 bases, with 18 bases sitting between them. The CDR3 length is 16 residues. Germline CDR1 is MNHEY and CDR2 is SMNVEV (reference sequence). The chain's CDR3 is CASSTLLTGRNSPLHF. CDR3 nucleotides: TGTGCCAGCAGTACCCTCTTGACAGGACGAAATTCACCCCTCCACTTT.

This rearrangement joins TRBV6-5 to TRBJ1-1; D uncertain. Trimming shortened V by 2 bases and J by 10 bases, and 11 bases separated the two germline ends. The V gene's germline CDR1 is MNHEY and CDR2 SVGAGI. The CDR3 totals 12 residues. The CDR3 coding sequence is TGTGCCAGCAGTTACAAGTACGGGCCAGCTTTCTTT. Its protein product is CASSYKYGPAFF.

This clone was observed a handful of times. J is TRBJ1-6 and V is TRBV4-1; D gene ambiguous. This CDR3 spans 13 amino acids. The germline gives CDR1 MGHRA, CDR2 YSYEKL. The V gene lost 0 bases and the J gene lost 10 bases, with 7 bases spanning the gap. The CDR3 nucleotides are TGCGCCAGCAGCCAAGAGCTGGGATCACCCCTCCACTTT. This gives the protein CASSQELGSPLHF.

Here the CDR3 DNA reads TGTGCCAGCAGAGGGTCGAGGAGCACTGAAGCTTTCTTT. It is translated as CASRGSRSTEAFF. This chain uses TRBV6-4 with TRBJ1-1, with D hard to call. The CDR3 runs 13 residues. Germline CDR1 MRHNA, CDR2 SNTAGT. V lost 6 bases and J lost 4, with 12 bases in between.

Concerning this clone itself: The sample has other DNA sequences that encode this CDR3 too. The chain has TRBV20-1 and TRBJ2-7; D remains ambiguous. CDR1 and CDR2 from the germline V gene are DFQATT and SNEGSKA (reference sequence). CDR3 size: 11 residues. V lost 0 bases, J lost 5 bases, and 5 bases lay in between. The CDR3 region is CSARDSNEQYF. CDR3 DNA: TGCAGTGCTAGAGATTCGAACGAGCAGTACTTC.

The chain joins TRBV6-5 to TRBJ1-5; no clear D. This CDR3 contains 13 residues. Germline assignment: CDR1 MNHEY and CDR2 SVGAGI. V was pared by 8 bases and J by 0 bases, with 8 bases between. CDR3 sequence: CASREYSNQPQHF. The CDR3 DNA reads TGTGCCAGCCGGGAATATAGCAATCAGCCCCAGCATTTT.

The chain carries TRBV29-1 and TRBJ2-2; 7 bases map to TRBD1. Trimming took 3 bases from V and 3 from J; bases not matched to a gene: 7. The CDR3 is made up of 15 amino acids. CDR1 is SQVTM, CDR2 ANQGSEA, per germline. CDR3 nucleotide sequence: TGCAGCGTTGACACAGGGGATGGAGACACCGGGGAGCTGTTTTTT. The encoded protein is CSVDTGDGDTGELFF.

This chain joins TRBV23-1 and TRBJ2-5, with unresolved D. Being an ORF, TRBV23-1 has a function that is uncertain. Trimming removed 3 bases from V and 5 bases from J, with 16 bases in between. The CDR3 runs to 15 residues. For the CDR3, the DNA is TGCGCCAGCAGTCATCCCATCGCAGACGGGGAGACCCAGTACTTC. The encoded protein is CASSHPIADGETQYF.

This clone has more than one count but fewer than ten. The chain employs TRBV20-1 and TRBJ2-3, with TRBD2 as a possible D gene (5 bases). V was trimmed by 6 bases and J by 6 bases, leaving 7 bases between them. Germline CDR1 DFQATT, CDR2 SNEGSKA (reference sequence). The CDR3 is 10 residues long. This chain's CDR3 is CSAQRDTQYF. The CDR3 coding sequence is TGCAGTGCCCAGCGGGATACGCAGTATTTT.

A remark on this clone: Other DNA sequences in the same sample also yield this CDR3. This chain joins TRBV30 and TRBJ2-3; 7 nucleotides match TRBD1. V shed 2 bases, J shed 0 bases, and the junction held 5 bases outside the gene matches. The CDR3 extends over 15 amino acids. From germline, CDR1 is GTSNPN and CDR2 SVGIG (reference sequence). The CDR3 DNA follows: TGTGCCTGGAGTCGGGACAGTCCTAGCACAGATACGCAGTATTTT. Protein product: CAWSRDSPSTDTQYF. The full variable domain, its missing parts supplied by reference TRBV30 and TRBJ2-3, is SQTIHQWPATLVQPVGSPLSLECTVEGTSNPNLYWYRQAAGRGLQLLFYSVGIGQISSEVPQNLSASRPQDRQFILSSKKLLLSDSGFYLCAWSRDSPSTDTQYFGPGTRLTVL.

Notes on this clone: The junction shows a germline mismatch at one end, possibly a read error. The CDR3 DNA sequence: TGTGCTAGCAGCGAGCTCGGTCTAGCCACAGATACGCAGTATTTT. Protein product: CASSELGLATDTQYF. The rearrangement uses TRBV7-7 and TRBJ2-3; tentative D call: TRBD2 (5 bases). Germline values: CDR1 SSHAT, CDR2 FNYEAQ (reference sequence). This CDR3 contains 15 residues.

The CDR3: CAWIKAALMNTEAFF. CDR3 DNA: TGTGCCTGGATCAAAGCTGCCCTAATGAACACTGAAGCTTTCTTT. The V call is TRBV30, the J call TRBJ1-1; no clear D gene. V was shortened by 4 bases and J by 0 bases, with 15 bases between the two germline ends. The CDR3 runs to 15 residues. In germline, CDR1 is GTSNPN, CDR2 SVGIG (reference sequence).

In nucleotides, the CDR3 is TGTGCCAGCAGTCCCGGGACTCCGGGTCCCTACGAGCAGTACTTC. This sequence encodes CASSPGTPGPYEQYF. The gene calls are TRBV6-5 and TRBJ2-5; perhaps TRBD2 as D (6 bases). The end of the DNA fits TRBJ2-7 better, so the J call may be wrong. This CDR3 has 15 residues. Germline CDR1 and CDR2: MNHEY and SVGAGI.

The chain couples TRBV27 to TRBJ1-2; the D is unclear. The V gene lost 3 bases and the J gene lost 4 bases, with 9 bases spanning the gap. Germline V CDR1 and CDR2: MNHEY, SMNVEV (reference sequence). The CDR3 has 13 residues. CDR3 DNA sequence: TGTGCCAGCAGTTTGAACGGTTTCTATGGCTACACCTTC. Residues: CASSLNGFYGYTF.

Worth noting for this clone: Other DNA sequences in this sample translate to the same CDR3. The chain combines TRBV5-1 with TRBJ2-5, with D possibly being TRBD1 (7 bases). There are 14 residues in the CDR3. Trimming pared 0 bases from V and 4 bases from J, leaving 10 bases between. CDR1 is SGHRS and CDR2 is YFSETQ in the germline V gene. The CDR3 reads CASSLGQGGETQYF. CDR3 DNA sequence: TGCGCCAGCAGCTTGGGTCAGGGGGGAGAGACCCAGTACTTC.

The chain is built from TRBV11-3 and TRBJ2-5; maybe TRBD1 (6 bases). Germline V CDR1 and CDR2: SGHNT, YENEEA. The CDR3 covers 15 residues. Deletions cut 2 bases from V and 1 base from J, with 11 bases between. The CDR3 nucleotides are TGTGCCAGCAGCTTAAGGGGGTTTTCCCAAGAGACCCAGTACTTC. It is translated as CASSLRGFSQETQYF.

The rearrangement joins TRBV30 to TRBJ1-2; 8 bases are shared with TRBD1. From germline, CDR1 is GTSNPN and CDR2 SVGIG (reference sequence). The CDR3 runs 16 residues. Trimming removed 2 bases from V and 3 bases from J; junction bases left unmatched: 11. Here the CDR3 reads CAWSSGQAVGDYGYTF. The CDR3 nucleotides read TGTGCCTGGAGTTCGGGACAGGCGGTTGGTGACTATGGCTACACCTTC.

The rearrangement links TRBV10-3 to TRBJ2-5; a possible D gene is TRBD1 (7 bases). The CDR3 is 15 amino acids. Trimming took 0 bases from V and 5 from J, leaving 13 bases between them. CDR1 ENHRY and CDR2 SYGVKD come from the germline V gene. Written as DNA, the CDR3 is TGTGCCATCAGTGAGTCGGAGGGGGCCCGTGAGACCCAGTACTTC. Protein sequence: CAISESEGARETQYF.

DNA of the CDR3: TGTGCCTGGAGCAAAACAGGGGGAGGCTCACCCCTCCACTTT. Encoded protein: CAWSKTGGGSPLHF. The chain has TRBV30 and TRBJ1-6, with 8 bases that match TRBD1. The CDR3 totals 14 residues. Trimming at V came to 3 bases and at J to 10 bases, leaving 8 bases not matched to a gene. Germline CDR1 reads GTSNPN; CDR2 reads SVGIG (reference sequence).

This clone was counted many times. The J gene is TRBJ1-3, the V gene TRBV30; D is unresolved. CDR3 length: 11 residues. The ends were cut back, 1 base at V and 4 bases at J, with 2 bases in the middle. Germline V gives CDR1 GTSNPN, CDR2 SVGIG (reference sequence). The CDR3 region is CAWSGGNTIYF. As DNA, the CDR3 is TGTGCCTGGAGTGGGGGAAACACCATATATTTT.

J is TRBJ2-2 and V is TRBV25-1, with D unclear. The CDR3 covers 13 residues. Looked up from germline, CDR1 is MGHDK and CDR2 is SYGVNS. V lost 1 base to trimming and J lost 4 bases, with 4 bases between them. CDR3: CASSEWPTGELFF. The CDR3 nucleotides are TGTGCCAGCAGTGAATGGCCCACCGGGGAGCTGTTTTTT.